This T cell receptor (beta chain) appears in the sequencing data of a study of T-cell reconstitution after alpha-beta-depleted transplantation in children. Deletions cut 8 bases from V and 5 bases from J, with 10 bases between. The CDR3 is made up of 12 amino acids. CDR1 and CDR2 from the germline V gene are MNHNY and SVGAGI (reference sequence). This clonotype was counted ten times or more. A library of TCRbeta sequences, prepared with unique molecular identifiers, was generated. TCRdb independently ran MiXCR on the PCR reads; one entry per CDR3 protein. The sample lists 150,000 to 200,000 distinct CDR3 sequences; about 6.4% were seen once.

The sequence was obtained from a human donor who donated a stem cell graft to a child with Wiskott-Aldrich syndrome. The sequencing here drew on PBMCs from the stem cell graft donor, taken from the stem cell graft. This chain connects TRBV6-6 to TRBJ2-1; perhaps TRBD1 as D (6 bases). The CDR3, as DNA: TGTGCCAGCTGGGGGCCTAACAATGAGCAGTTCTTC. This translates into CASWGPNNEQFF.